This T cell receptor beta chain was recovered during a study of blood T cell repertoires in COVID-19. Across the whole study: Samples representing acute and convalescent COVID-19 were sourced from the United States, Italy and Spain. PBMCs, B-cell-depleted T cells, or T cells provided the cDNA or gDNA that made up the material.

Seattle's cohort entered during active infection and was followed longitudinally. Trimming cost V 2 bases and J 0 bases, with 5 bases left between them. This CDR3 is 14 amino acids long. Germline-derived CDR1 and CDR2 are PRHDT and FYEKMQ (reference sequence). In the original analysis: Cell counts per sample came from amplifying reference gene primers. The data were produced by immunoSEQ multiplex PCR, yet TCRdb's version contains in-frame clones alone and is incomplete. Clone size and V and J calls were adopted from that table, with D and trimming inferred from the DNA. The sample lists around 82,000 clones; 75% to 85% were seen once.

This chain links TRBV13 with TRBJ1-3; D is ambiguous. Source material: peripheral blood. This clonotype originated in a man aged 45-65 years with COVID-19, enrolled during active disease. The CDR3 DNA reads TGTGCCAGCAGCTTACAGGACTCTGGAAACACCATATATTTT. Its translation: CASSLQDSGNTIYF.